This note documents a single T cell receptor beta chain sequence. TCRbeta library construction was performed incorporating unique molecular identifiers. Each CDR3 protein is one row after TCRdb ran MiXCR on the PCR reads. The sample lists a few hundred thousand distinct CDR3 sequences; around 18% were seen once. This sample is drawn from a study of T-cell reconstitution after alpha-beta-depleted transplantation in children. V shed 4 bases and J shed 4 bases, with 17 bases lying between them. This CDR3 comprises 16 residues. Germline V gives CDR1 SGHRS, CDR2 YFSETQ. The sample was PBMCs from the stem cell graft donor, taken from the stem cell graft. This rearrangement joins TRBV5-1 to TRBJ2-2; D gene uncertain. This receptor was obtained from a human donor who donated a stem cell graft to a child with acute lymphoblastic leukemia. The CDR3 coding sequence is TGCGCCAGCAGCCCCGAGGCCACCCCAGGCACCGGGGAGCTGTTTTTT. This codes for CASSPEATPGTGELFF.